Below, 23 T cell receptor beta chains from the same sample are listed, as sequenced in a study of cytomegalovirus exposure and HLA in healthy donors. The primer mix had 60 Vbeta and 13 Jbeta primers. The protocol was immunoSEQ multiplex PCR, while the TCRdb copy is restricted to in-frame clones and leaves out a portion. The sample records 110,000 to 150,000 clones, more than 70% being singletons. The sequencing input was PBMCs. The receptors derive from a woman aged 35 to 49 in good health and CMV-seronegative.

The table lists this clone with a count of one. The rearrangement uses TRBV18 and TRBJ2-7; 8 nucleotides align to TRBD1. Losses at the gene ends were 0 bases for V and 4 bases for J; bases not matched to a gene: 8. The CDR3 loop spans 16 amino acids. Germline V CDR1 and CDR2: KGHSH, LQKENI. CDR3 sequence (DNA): TGTGCCAGCTCACCACCGAACCCGACAGGGGAGTACGAGCAGTACTTC. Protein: CASSPPNPTGEYEQYF.

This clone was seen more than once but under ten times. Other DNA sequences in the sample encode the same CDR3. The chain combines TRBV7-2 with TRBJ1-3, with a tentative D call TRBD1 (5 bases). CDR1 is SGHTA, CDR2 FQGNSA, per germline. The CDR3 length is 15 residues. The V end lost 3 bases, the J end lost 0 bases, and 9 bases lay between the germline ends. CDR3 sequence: CASSFLGLSGNTIYF. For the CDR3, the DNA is TGTGCCAGCAGCTTTTTGGGGCTCTCTGGAAACACCATATATTTT.

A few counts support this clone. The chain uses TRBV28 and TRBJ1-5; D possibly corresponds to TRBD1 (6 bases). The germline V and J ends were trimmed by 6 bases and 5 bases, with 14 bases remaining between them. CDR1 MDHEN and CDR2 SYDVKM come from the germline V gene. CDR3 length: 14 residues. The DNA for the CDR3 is TGTGCCAGCAGGCCAACAGGGAGCCATCAGCCCCAGCATTTT. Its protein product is CASRPTGSHQPQHF.

CDR3 sequence (DNA): TGTGCCAGCTCACCCCAGGGTGTGGAGCTGTTTTTT. It codes for CASSPQGVELFF. The chain links TRBV18 to TRBJ2-2; tentative D call: TRBD1 (5 bases). V lost 3 bases, J lost 10 bases, and 9 bases lay in between. Looked up from germline, CDR1 is KGHSH and CDR2 is LQKENI. This CDR3 spans 12 amino acids.

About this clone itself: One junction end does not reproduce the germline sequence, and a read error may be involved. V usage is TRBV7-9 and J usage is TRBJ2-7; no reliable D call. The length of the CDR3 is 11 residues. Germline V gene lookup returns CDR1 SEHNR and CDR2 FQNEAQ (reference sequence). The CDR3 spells CSSSFSYEQYF. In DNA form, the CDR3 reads TGTTCCAGCAGCTTTAGCTACGAGCAGTACTTC. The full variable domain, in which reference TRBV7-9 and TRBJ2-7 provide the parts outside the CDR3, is DTGVSQNPRHKITKRGQNVTFRCDPISEHNRLYWYRQTLGQGPEFLTYFQNEAQLEKSRLLSDRFSAERPKGSFSTLEIQRTEQGDSAMYLCSSSFSYEQYFGPGTRLTVT.

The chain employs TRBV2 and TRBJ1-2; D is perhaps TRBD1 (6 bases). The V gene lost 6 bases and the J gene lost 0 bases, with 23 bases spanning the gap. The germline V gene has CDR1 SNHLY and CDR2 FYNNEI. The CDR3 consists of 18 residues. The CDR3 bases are TGTGCCAGCAGACCCCGGACAGTCTCTCCTCATCCTAACTATGGCTACACCTTC. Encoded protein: CASRPRTVSPHPNYGYTF.

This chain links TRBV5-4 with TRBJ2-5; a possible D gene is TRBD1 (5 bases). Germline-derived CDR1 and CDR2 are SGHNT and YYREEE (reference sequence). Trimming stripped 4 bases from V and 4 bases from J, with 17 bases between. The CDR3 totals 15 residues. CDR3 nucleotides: TGTGCCAGCAGCAAAAGACAAGGGGTTGGAGAGACCCAGTACTTC. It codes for CASSKRQGVGETQYF.

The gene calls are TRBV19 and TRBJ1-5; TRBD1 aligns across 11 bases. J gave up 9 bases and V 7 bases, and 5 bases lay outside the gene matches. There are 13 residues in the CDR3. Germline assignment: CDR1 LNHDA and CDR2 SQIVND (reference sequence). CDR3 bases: TGTGCCAGTACGGGACAGGGGGGGCGGCCCCAGCATTTT. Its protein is CASTGQGGRPQHF.

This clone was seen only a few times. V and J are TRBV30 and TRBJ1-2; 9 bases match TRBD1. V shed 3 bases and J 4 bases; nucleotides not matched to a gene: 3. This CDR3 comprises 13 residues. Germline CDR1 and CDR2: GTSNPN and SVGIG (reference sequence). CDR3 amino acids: CAWRGQGTYGYTF. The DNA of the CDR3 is TGTGCCTGGAGGGGACAGGGAACCTATGGCTACACCTTC.

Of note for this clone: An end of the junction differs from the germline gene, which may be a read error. CDR3 protein: CSSSLARDSLTPFF. CDR3 nucleotides: TGTTCCAGCAGCTTAGCGAGAGACAGCCTCACGCCGTTCTTC. This chain connects TRBV7-9 to TRBJ2-1; D is perhaps TRBD1 or TRBD2 (5 bases each). Looked up from germline, CDR1 is SEHNR and CDR2 is FQNEAQ (reference sequence). The CDR3 is made up of 14 amino acids.

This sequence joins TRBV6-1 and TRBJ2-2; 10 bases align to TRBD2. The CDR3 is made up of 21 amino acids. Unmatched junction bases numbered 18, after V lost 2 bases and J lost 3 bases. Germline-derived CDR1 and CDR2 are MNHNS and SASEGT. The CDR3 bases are TGTGCCAGCAGTGAATCGGTGGTAGCGGGGGGCCCGCCTCAACACACCGGGGAGCTGTTTTTT. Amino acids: CASSESVVAGGPPQHTGELFF.

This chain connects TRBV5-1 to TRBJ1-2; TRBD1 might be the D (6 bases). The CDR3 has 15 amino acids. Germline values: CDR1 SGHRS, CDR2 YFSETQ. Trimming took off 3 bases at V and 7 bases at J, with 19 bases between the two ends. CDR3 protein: CASSSNGQWGGGYTF. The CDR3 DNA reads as TGCGCCAGCAGCTCCAATGGACAGTGGGGCGGTGGCTACACCTTC.

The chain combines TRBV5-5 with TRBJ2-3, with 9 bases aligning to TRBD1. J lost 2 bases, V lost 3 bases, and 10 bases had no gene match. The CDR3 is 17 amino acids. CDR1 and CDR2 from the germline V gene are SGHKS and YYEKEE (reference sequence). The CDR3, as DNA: TGTGCCAGCAGCTCCCGAGGGACAGGGACCGACACAGATACGCAGTATTTT. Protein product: CASSSRGTGTDTDTQYF.

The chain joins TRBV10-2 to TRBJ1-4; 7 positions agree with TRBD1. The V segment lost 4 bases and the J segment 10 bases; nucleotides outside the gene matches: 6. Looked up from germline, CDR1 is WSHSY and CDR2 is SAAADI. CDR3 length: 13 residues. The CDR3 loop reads CASSGSQGGKLFF. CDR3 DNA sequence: TGCGCCAGCAGTGGGTCGCAGGGGGGAAAACTGTTTTTT.

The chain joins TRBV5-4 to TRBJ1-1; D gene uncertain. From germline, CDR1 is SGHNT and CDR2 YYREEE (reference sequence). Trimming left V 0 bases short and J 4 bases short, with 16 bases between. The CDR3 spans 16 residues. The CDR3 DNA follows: TGTGCCAGCAGCTTGGCCGAGACAAGAAGTCTCACTGAAGCTTTCTTT. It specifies CASSLAETRSLTEAFF.

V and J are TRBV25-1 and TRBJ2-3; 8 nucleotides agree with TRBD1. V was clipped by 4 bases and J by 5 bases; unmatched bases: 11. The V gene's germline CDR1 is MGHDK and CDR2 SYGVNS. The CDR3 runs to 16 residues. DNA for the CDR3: TGTGCCAGCAGTGCAGGGGGCGTAGGGCACGTAGATACGCAGTATTTT. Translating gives CASSAGGVGHVDTQYF.

The CDR3 region is CASSPLAGGGNEQFF. Here the CDR3 DNA reads TGTGCCAGCTCACCATTAGCGGGGGGTGGCAATGAGCAGTTCTTC. The gene calls are TRBV18 and TRBJ2-1; 10 nucleotides line up with TRBD2. The CDR3 is 15 residues long. CDR1 and CDR2 from the germline V gene are KGHSH and LQKENI. V lost 2 bases to trimming and J lost 6 bases; unmatched junction nucleotides: 4.

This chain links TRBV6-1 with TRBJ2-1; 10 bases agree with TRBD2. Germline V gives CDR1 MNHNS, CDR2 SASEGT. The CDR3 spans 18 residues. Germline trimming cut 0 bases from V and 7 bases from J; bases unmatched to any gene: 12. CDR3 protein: CASSEARGRGLAFNEQFF. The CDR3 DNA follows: TGTGCCAGCAGTGAAGCAAGGGGTCGGGGACTAGCGTTTAATGAGCAGTTCTTC.

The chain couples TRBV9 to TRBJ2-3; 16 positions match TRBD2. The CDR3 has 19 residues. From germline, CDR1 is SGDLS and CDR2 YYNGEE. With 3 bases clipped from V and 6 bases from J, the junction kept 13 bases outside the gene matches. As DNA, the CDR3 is TGTGCCAGCAGCGCTACTACCGGGACTAGCGGGGGGGCCGGGGATACGCAGTATTTT. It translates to CASSATTGTSGGAGDTQYF.

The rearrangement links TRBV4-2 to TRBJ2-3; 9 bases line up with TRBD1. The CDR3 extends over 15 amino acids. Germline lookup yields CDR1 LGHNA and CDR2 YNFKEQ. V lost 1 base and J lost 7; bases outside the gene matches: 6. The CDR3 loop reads CASSQAGTGPYTQYF. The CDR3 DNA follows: TGTGCCAGCAGCCAAGCCGGGACAGGGCCATATACGCAGTATTTT.

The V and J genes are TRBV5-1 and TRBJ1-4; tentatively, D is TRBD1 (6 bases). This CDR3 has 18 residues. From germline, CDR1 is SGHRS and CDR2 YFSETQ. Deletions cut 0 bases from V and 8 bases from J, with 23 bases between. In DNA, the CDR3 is TGCGCCAGCAGCTTGGTCATGCAGGGGATAGGATCGGGAGAAAAACTGTTTTTT. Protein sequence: CASSLVMQGIGSGEKLFF.

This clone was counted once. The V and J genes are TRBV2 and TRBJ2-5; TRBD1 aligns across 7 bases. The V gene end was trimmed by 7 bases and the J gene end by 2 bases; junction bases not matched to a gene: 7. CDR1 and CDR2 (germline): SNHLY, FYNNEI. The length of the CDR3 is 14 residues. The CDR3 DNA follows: TGTGCCAGCACCAACCAGGGGGTTCAAGAGACCCAGTACTTC. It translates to CASTNQGVQETQYF.

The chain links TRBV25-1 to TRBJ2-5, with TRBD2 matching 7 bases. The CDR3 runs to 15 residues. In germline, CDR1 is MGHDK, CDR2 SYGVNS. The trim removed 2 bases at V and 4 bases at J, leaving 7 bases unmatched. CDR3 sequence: CASSEVVGRGETQYF. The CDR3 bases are TGTGCCAGCAGTGAAGTGGTGGGGAGGGGAGAGACCCAGTACTTC.